This TCR beta chain was observed in a study of blood T cell repertoires in COVID-19. Study information: Collection of acute and convalescent COVID-19 samples took place in the United States, Italy and Spain. From T cells, B-cell-depleted T cells, or PBMCs came the material, which was cDNA or gDNA.

Original handling: Scientists estimated how many nucleated cells there were by amplifying reference gene primers. Assay: immunoSEQ multiplex PCR; the TCRdb copy retains only in-frame clones and omits some. That table gives V, J and clone size, and the DNA gave D and trimming. The sample consists of approximately 120,000 clones, approximately 77% of them appearing once. The CDR3 totals 12 residues. CDR1 is SGHRS and CDR2 is YFSETQ in the germline V gene. Trimming took 4 bases from V and 6 from J, leaving 11 bases between them. This chain joins TRBV5-1 and TRBJ2-7, with a weak D call TRBD1 (5 bases). The sample consisted of peripheral blood. The receptor's source is an older man with acute or convalescent COVID-19. CDR3 in DNA: TGCGCCAGCAGCGCGCCAGGGCCCGAGCAGTACTTC. This codes for CASSAPGPEQYF.